This T cell receptor (beta chain) was sequenced for a study of post-analysis software for immune sequencing data. Study-wide results and caveats: By F measure, samples from a shared preparation batch strongly co-clustered. Relative to controls, patients with multiple sclerosis showed significantly lower normalized Chao1 diversity.

On this clonotype: Its antigen is not known.

Carried by the TCR beta cDNA libraries were unique molecular identifiers. TCRdb independently ran MiXCR on the PCR reads; one entry per CDR3 protein. The profile shows approximately 730,000 distinct CDR3 sequences, around 42% of them singletons. The receptor's source is a girl aged 5 to 17 with multiple sclerosis. Sequences were obtained from blood.

This chain's CDR3 is CASSSSRDILYGYTF. CDR3 in DNA: TGTGCCAGCAGCTCTAGTCGGGACATACTCTATGGCTACACCTTC. This chain connects TRBV7-2 to TRBJ1-2, with a tentative D call TRBD1 (6 bases). Germline loops: CDR1 SGHTA, CDR2 FQGNSA. The CDR3 is 15 residues long. V shed 4 bases and J shed 4 bases, with 16 bases lying between them. Combining the CDR3 with reference TRBV7-2 and TRBJ1-2 gives the whole variable domain GAGVSQSPSNKVTEKGKDVELRCDPISGHTALYWYRQSLGQGLEFLIYFQGNSAPDKSGLPSDRFSAERTGGSVSTLTIQRTQQEDSAVYLCASSSSRDILYGYTFGSGTRLTVV.